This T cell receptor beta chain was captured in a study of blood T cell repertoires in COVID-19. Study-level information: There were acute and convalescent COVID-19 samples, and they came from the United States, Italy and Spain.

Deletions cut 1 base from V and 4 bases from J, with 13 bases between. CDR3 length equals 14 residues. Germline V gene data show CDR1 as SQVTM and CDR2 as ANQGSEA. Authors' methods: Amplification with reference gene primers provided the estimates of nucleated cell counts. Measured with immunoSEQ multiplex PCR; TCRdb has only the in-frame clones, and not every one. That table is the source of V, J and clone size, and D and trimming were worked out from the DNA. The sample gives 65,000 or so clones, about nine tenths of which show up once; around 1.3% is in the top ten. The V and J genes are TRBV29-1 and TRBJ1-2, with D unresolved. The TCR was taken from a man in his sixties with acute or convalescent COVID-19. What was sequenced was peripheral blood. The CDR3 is CSVEVAGTSYGYTF. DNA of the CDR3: TGCAGCGTTGAAGTGGCAGGTACCAGCTATGGCTACACCTTC.